The clone carrying this TCR beta chain occurred once. The data were taken from a study of blood T cell repertoires in COVID-19. Study-level information: Sources were T cells, B-cell-depleted T cells, or PBMCs; the material itself was cDNA or gDNA.

CDR1 is SGHTA and CDR2 is FQGNSA in the germline V gene. Trimming removed 2 bases from V and 8 bases from J; junction bases left unmatched: 8. The CDR3 runs to 15 residues. Profiling relied on immunoSEQ multiplex PCR, and the TCRdb table lists in-frame clones only, not all of them. The table records more than 350,000 clones, about 87% of them present only once. The sequencing input was peripheral blood. The V gene is TRBV7-2, the J gene TRBJ1-1; 10 nucleotides match TRBD1. The clonotype comes from a woman aged 25 to 45 with COVID-19, enrolled during active disease. CDR3 nucleotides: TGTGCCAGCAGCTTATTTTTCCCGGGACAGGGGGAAGCTTTCTTT. Translating it yields CASSLFFPGQGEAFF.